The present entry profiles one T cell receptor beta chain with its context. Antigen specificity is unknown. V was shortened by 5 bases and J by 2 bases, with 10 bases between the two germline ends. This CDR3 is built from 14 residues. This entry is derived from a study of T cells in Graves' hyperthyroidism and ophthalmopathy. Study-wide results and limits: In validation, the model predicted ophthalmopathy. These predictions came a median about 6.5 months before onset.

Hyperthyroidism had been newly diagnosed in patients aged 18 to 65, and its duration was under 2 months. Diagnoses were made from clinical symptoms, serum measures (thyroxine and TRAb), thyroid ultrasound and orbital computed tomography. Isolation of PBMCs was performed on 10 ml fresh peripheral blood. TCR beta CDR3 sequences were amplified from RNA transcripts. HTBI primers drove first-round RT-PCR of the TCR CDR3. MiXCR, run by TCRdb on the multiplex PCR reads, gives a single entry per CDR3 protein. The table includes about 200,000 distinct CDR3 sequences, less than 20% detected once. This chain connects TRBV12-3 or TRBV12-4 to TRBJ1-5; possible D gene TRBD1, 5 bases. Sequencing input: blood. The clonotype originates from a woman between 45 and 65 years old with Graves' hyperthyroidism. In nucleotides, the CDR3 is TGTGCCAGCAGTACCGGGGCCGGCAATCAGCCCCAGCATTTT. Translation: CASSTGAGNQPQHF.